Sequencing of this T cell receptor beta chain was carried out in a study of human T cells and chemical hapten exposure. CDR3 length equals 16 residues. Trimming cost V 1 base and J 5 bases; bases outside gene matches: 9. The germline CDR1 and CDR2 sequences are KGHSH and LQKENI. A single record per CDR3 protein comes from TCRdb applying MiXCR to the RACE reads. The sample lists approximately 72,000 distinct CDR3 sequences; around 10% were seen once. This clonotype came up a few times. Described time point: patch test 3, about 24 weeks after DPC sensitization. Treatment described: therapeutic diphenylcyclopropenone sensitization with weekly scalp DPC. The study enrolled 18 to 70-year-old alopecia patients suitable for DPC.

The receptor's source is a woman between 45 and 65 years old with alopecia areata. Some clones in this sample may be carry-over from other donors' samples. Sequencing used whole blood, obtained in connection with sensitization to the hapten diphenylcyclopropenone (DPC). The V and J genes are TRBV18 and TRBJ2-3, with 7 nucleotides matching TRBD2. This CDR3 is CASSPLPRGTGDTQYF. The CDR3 region has the DNA TGTGCCAGCTCACCACTTCCGCGGGGGACTGGAGATACGCAGTATTTT.